These 5 T cell receptor beta chains came from one sample sequenced in a study of radiation and T cells in renal cell carcinoma. Sample time point: blood 4 weeks post-SBRT, at nephrectomy. Treatment here: 15 Gy SBRT to primary tumor, nephrectomy 4 weeks later. Generated by immunoSEQ multiplex PCR, the TCRdb table keeps only in-frame clones and is missing some. The sample includes fewer than 85,000 clones, nearly 90% of them seen just once. Specimen: blood, collected from a patient whose treatment included radiotherapy and nephrectomy. Receptors originate from a woman in her sixties or seventies with renal cell carcinoma.

This clone was counted once. V gene TRBV29-1 combines with J gene TRBJ2-5; maybe TRBD1 (6 bases). The last part of the DNA fits TRBJ2-7 better; the J call may be wrong. From germline, CDR1 is SQVTM and CDR2 ANQGSEA. The CDR3 consists of 13 residues. This CDR3 reads CSVAGTYGGEQYF. In DNA form, the CDR3 reads TGCAGCGTTGCCGGGACATATGGAGGCGAGCAGTACTTC.

The chain joins TRBV28 to TRBJ2-3; a possible D gene is TRBD2 (5 bases). V lost 8 bases and J 7 bases, leaving 13 bases between the germline ends. The CDR3 is made up of 12 amino acids. The V gene's germline CDR1 is MDHEN and CDR2 SYDVKM. DNA for the CDR3: TGTGCCAGCGGCCTCCGGACTCATACGCAGTATTTT. Translation: CASGLRTHTQYF.

The V gene is TRBV25-1, the J gene TRBJ2-5; tentative D call: TRBD2 (7 bases). CDR1 is MGHDK and CDR2 is SYGVNS in the germline V gene. The V gene lost 6 bases and the J gene lost 8 bases, with 25 bases spanning the gap. CDR3 size: 16 residues. The CDR3 sequence is CASSDLRGGLQRTQYF. The CDR3, as DNA: TGTGCCAGCAGCGATTTGAGGGGGGGGCTTCAAAGAACCCAGTACTTC.

The chain carries TRBV6-4 and TRBJ1-1; 8 bases fit TRBD1. The germline gives CDR1 MRHNA, CDR2 SNTAGT. The junction had 8 bases not matched to a gene; V was cut back by 6 bases and J by 5 bases. This CDR3 has 14 amino acids. Here the CDR3 reads CASRCRGRRTEAFF. The CDR3 bases are TGTGCCAGCAGATGCAGGGGGCGTAGAACTGAAGCTTTCTTT.

CDR3 DNA sequence: TGCGCCAGCAAAAAGGGACTAGCGGGGGGATCCTACGAGCAGTACTTC. Protein sequence: CASKKGLAGGSYEQYF. This sequence joins TRBV10-2 and TRBJ2-7; 15 positions agree with TRBD2. This CDR3 contains 16 residues. The V segment lost 7 bases and the J segment 1 base; nucleotides outside the gene matches: 5. Per germline, CDR1 WSHSY and CDR2 SAAADI.